The present T cell receptor (beta chain) was sequenced within a study of T cell responses to AZD1222 COVID-19 vaccine. The repertoire was sequenced with immunoSEQ multiplex PCR; TCRdb's copy has only in-frame clones and lacks some. The table includes 85,000 to 130,000 clones, 70% to 90% detected once. Germline V gives CDR1 MDHEN, CDR2 SYDVKM. Deletions cut 3 bases from V and 5 bases from J, with 15 bases between. The CDR3 has 15 amino acids. The input for sequencing was peripheral blood, taken on day 0 of AZD1222 vaccination. The rearrangement links TRBV28 to TRBJ2-3, with TRBD2 as a possible D gene (5 bases). The receptor was isolated from an adult in good health. The CDR3 sequence: CASSFGLPAIDTQYF. In DNA, the CDR3 is TGTGCCAGCAGTTTCGGACTTCCCGCAATAGATACGCAGTATTTT.